Presented here are 3 T cell receptor beta chains from one specimen sequenced in a study of T cell changes during pregnancy in multiple sclerosis. The assay was immunoSEQ multiplex PCR, and TCRdb's table has in-frame clones only and misses some. The data contain over 50,000 clones, roughly 88% of them seen just once; the ten biggest clones take up approximately 1.7%. Sequenced here: peripheral blood, sampled in the first trimester of pregnancy. The receptor set was obtained from a female donor with multiple sclerosis, enrolled in a pregnancy study.

The chain carries TRBV5-6 and TRBJ2-6; D call uncertain. With 4 bases removed from V and 0 bases from J, the gap between germline ends came to 8 bases. The CDR3 consists of 15 residues. CDR1 is SGHDT, CDR2 YYEEEE, per germline. DNA for the CDR3: TGTGCCAGCAGCCCGGTCTCCTCTGGGGCCAACGTCCTGACTTTC. Translation: CASSPVSSGANVLTF.

This clone has a single count. The chain combines TRBV15 with TRBJ1-4; perhaps TRBD1 as D (5 bases). This CDR3 is built from 16 residues. Germline assignment: CDR1 LNHNV and CDR2 YYDKDF (reference sequence). The V gene lost 0 bases and the J gene lost 8 bases, with 16 bases spanning the gap. The CDR3 region has the DNA TGTGCCACCAGCAGAGATCTCCTCAGGGCTGGGGAAAAACTGTTTTTT. It yields the protein CATSRDLLRAGEKLFF.

The CDR3 is CAISGRDQETQYF. CDR3 coding DNA: TGTGCCATTTCCGGCAGGGACCAAGAGACCCAGTACTTC. The chain uses TRBV10-3 and TRBJ2-5; maybe TRBD1 (5 bases). CDR1 ENHRY and CDR2 SYGVKD come from the germline V gene. This CDR3 is 13 amino acids long. V lost 9 bases to trimming and J lost 0 bases, with 11 bases between them.